Shown below are 3 T cell receptor beta chains from a single sample sequenced in a study of T cell responses to AZD1222 COVID-19 vaccine. Only in-frame clones appear in the TCRdb table, and some are missing; sequencing was by immunoSEQ multiplex PCR. The table has 200,000 or so clones, 85% to 90% seen once. This sample comprised peripheral blood, obtained on day 0 of AZD1222 vaccination. Receptors were obtained from an adult in good health.

V and J are TRBV12-5 and TRBJ1-2; D call uncertain. Deletions cut 7 bases from V and 4 bases from J, with 13 bases between. CDR3 length: 13 residues. The germline V gene has CDR1 LGHNT and CDR2 FRNRAP. The CDR3 protein is CASALGLIYGYTF. In DNA, the CDR3 is TGTGCTAGTGCCCTTGGACTCATCTATGGCTACACCTTC.

V is TRBV20-1 and J is TRBJ2-5; 7 nucleotides match TRBD1. The CDR3 sequence is 11 residues long. The ends lost 3 bases at V and 7 bases at J; junction bases unmatched: 2. Germline assignment: CDR1 DFQATT and CDR2 SNEGSKA (reference sequence). The CDR3 sequence: CSASYRGTQYF. DNA of the CDR3: TGCAGTGCTAGTTACAGGGGGACCCAGTACTTC.

The chain carries TRBV5-1 and TRBJ2-7, with 9 bases matching TRBD1. V lost 0 bases, J lost 2 bases, and 6 bases stayed unmatched. Germline loops: CDR1 SGHRS, CDR2 YFSETQ. The CDR3 has 16 amino acids. CDR3 sequence (DNA): TGCGCCAGCAGCTTGGTCGGGACAGGGAGACCCTACGAGCAGTACTTC. It yields the protein CASSLVGTGRPYEQYF.